This T cell receptor beta chain was identified during a study of blood T cell repertoires in COVID-19. Profiling relied on immunoSEQ multiplex PCR, and the TCRdb table lists in-frame clones only, not all of them. The sample consists of 300,000 to 400,000 clones, more than 75% of them appearing once. The CDR3 runs 15 residues. Germline CDR1 and CDR2: SGDLS and YYNGEE. The V and J ends lost 7 bases and 4 bases, in that order; junction bases with no gene match: 10. Ages ranged from roughly 18 to 95 years, with residence in approximately 25 US areas. Participants were placed into cohorts based on the clinical history they reported.

The origin of this receptor is a man between 60 and 75 years old who had recovered from COVID-19. J is TRBJ2-5 and V is TRBV9; 10 bases are shared with TRBD1. The sample comprised PBMCs or T cells enriched from blood (not recorded which). CDR3 region: CASVEGTGDGETQYF. For the CDR3, the DNA is TGTGCCAGCGTTGAAGGGACAGGGGATGGAGAGACCCAGTACTTC. The complete variable domain, with remaining parts taken from reference TRBV9 and TRBJ2-5, reads DSGVTQTPKHLITATGQRVTLRCSPRSGDLSVYWYQQSLDQGLQFLIQYYNGEERAKGNILERFSAQQFPDLHSELNLSSLELGDSALYFCASVEGTGDGETQYFGPGTRLLVL.